This is a list of T cell receptor beta chains from one sample in a study of T cell responses to AZD1222 COVID-19 vaccine. TCRdb's copy holds only in-frame clones and misses some; the assay was immunoSEQ multiplex PCR. The sample has 65,000 to 85,000 clones; more than 85% are singletons. Material: peripheral blood, obtained on day 0 of AZD1222 vaccination. The receptors shown here come from an adult in good health. The CDR3 runs from the conserved cysteine through the conserved F or W. The D gene is left open where the match is weak.

TRBV14,TRBJ2-1,NA,CASSQGRSSYNEQFF,TGTGCCAGCAGCCAAGGACGGAGCTCCTACAATGAGCAGTTCTTC
TRBV5-4,TRBJ2-4,NA,CASSLDPGSGNIQYF,TGTGCCAGCAGCTTGGATCCTGGGTCGGGAAACATTCAGTACTTC
TRBV3-1/TRBV3-2,TRBJ1-5,TRBD1,CASSQYRGSNQPQHF,TGTGCCAGCAGCCAATACAGGGGAAGCAATCAGCCCCAGCATTTT
TRBV12-3/TRBV12-4,TRBJ2-1,NA,CASSRRAEQFF,TGTGCCAGCAGCAGGCGTGCTGAGCAGTTCTTC
TRBV7-9,TRBJ1-6,NA,CASSLIGSSSPLHF,TGTGCCAGCAGCTTAATCGGTAGTAGTTCACCCCTCCACTTT
TRBV2,TRBJ2-1,TRBD2,CASSYSGATSYNEQFF,TGTGCCAGCAGCTATAGCGGGGCCACCTCCTACAATGAGCAGTTCTTC
TRBV29-1,TRBJ2-1,NA,CSVQKGTNYNEQFF,TGCAGCGTTCAAAAAGGGACAAACTACAATGAGCAGTTCTTC
TRBV20-1,TRBJ2-1,NA,CSANRYNEQFF,TGCAGTGCTAACAGGTACAATGAGCAGTTCTTC
TRBV4-3,TRBJ1-5,NA,CASSWQIDQPQHF,TGCGCCAGCAGTTGGCAGATAGATCAGCCCCAGCATTTT
TRBV29-1,TRBJ2-4,NA,CSVTQGKGIQYF,TGCAGCGTTACCCAGGGAAAGGGCATTCAGTACTTC
TRBV30,TRBJ1-3,NA,CAWSTGMNSGNTIYF,TGTGCCTGGAGCACGGGAATGAACTCTGGAAACACCATATATTTT
TRBV7-2,TRBJ1-2,TRBD1,CASSSSRDRDYGYTF,TGTGCCAGCAGCTCCTCCCGGGACAGGGACTATGGCTACACCTTC
TRBV27,TRBJ1-5,NA,CASSLSCGALNSNQPQHF,TGTGCCAGCAGTTTAAGCTGTGGCGCCCTTAATAGCAATCAGCCCCAGCATTTT
TRBV7-9,TRBJ2-1,NA,CASSLAGDYNEQFF,TGTGCCAGCAGCTTAGCGGGGGACTACAATGAGCAGTTCTTC
TRBV2,TRBJ2-7,NA,CASSEQPSPYEQYF,TGTGCCAGCAGTGAGCAGCCCAGCCCCTACGAGCAGTACTTC
TRBV6-5,TRBJ2-2,NA,CASSYLPPSRAGELFF,TGTGCCAGCAGTTACTTGCCCCCGTCGAGGGCCGGGGAGCTGTTTTTT
TRBV6-6,TRBJ1-4,NA,CASIPGTSGEKLFF,TGTGCCAGCATCCCGGGTACGTCCGGCGAAAAACTGTTTTTT
TRBV7-8,TRBJ1-5,NA,CASSFPGSNQPQHF,TGTGCCAGCAGCTTTCCAGGTAGCAATCAGCCCCAGCATTTT
TRBV19,TRBJ1-6,TRBD1,CASSTGTGGNSPLHF,TGTGCCAGTAGTACGGGGACAGGGGGAAATTCACCCCTCCACTTT
TRBV24-1,TRBJ2-2,NA,CATSDLLRGDHTGELFF,TGTGCCACCAGTGATTTGCTCAGGGGCGATCACACCGGGGAGCTGTTTTTT
TRBV5-6,TRBJ2-5,TRBD2,CASSPLGGNQETQYF,TGTGCCAGCAGCCCCCTCGGGGGGAACCAAGAGACCCAGTACTTC
TRBV5-8,TRBJ1-1,NA,CASRRGGQEKF,TGTGCCAGCAGGCGTGGAGGGCAGGAAAAGTTT
TRBV27,TRBJ1-6,NA,CASSPGALNSPLHF,TGTGCCAGCAGTCCCGGGGCCTTAAATTCACCCCTCCACTTT
TRBV2,TRBJ2-1,NA,CASNGGSGGSEQFF,TGTGCCTCCAACGGGGGTAGTGGAGGCTCTGAGCAGTTCTTC
TRBV6-5,TRBJ2-7,NA,CASKPPRNKADEQYF,TGTGCCAGCAAGCCGCCGAGAAACAAGGCGGACGAGCAGTACTTC